A selection of T cell receptor beta chains follows, all from one sample in a study of cytomegalovirus exposure and HLA in healthy donors. TCRdb's copy holds only in-frame clones and misses some; the assay was immunoSEQ multiplex PCR. The listing contains approximately 70,000 clones. Input material: PBMCs. These receptors originate from a woman between 40 and 50 years old in good health and CMV-seropositive. Each CDR3 is given with its conserved first and last residue. A D gene is named only where the DNA matches it firmly.

d_gene,v_gene,CDR3aa
TRBD2,TRBV30,CAGAGGKVYNEQFF
NA,TRBV21-1,CASSKVCPGFLASTDTQYF
NA,TRBV5-1,CASSLEPEASSYEQYF
TRBD2,TRBV7-2,CASSLGLLAGGLGTQYF
TRBD2,TRBV7-2,CASSPWWELAGVETQYF
TRBD1,TRBV18,CASSPRDRDGEQYF
TRBD2,TRBV4-2,CASSQARRQAGKPEQFF
NA,TRBV5-4,CASSTEIDNEKLFF
TRBD2,TRBV5-1,CASSSSSGGVRDEQFF
TRBD1,TRBV6-5,CASSYSQGAYGYTF
TRBD2,TRBV27,CASSIAGSSYEQYF
NA,TRBV27,CASSLGRSNYGYTF
NA,TRBV6-5,CASSYWAVGNTEAFF
NA,TRBV5-5,CASSRYQETQYF
TRBD1,TRBV19,CASSSEDRGYDQPQHF
TRBD2,TRBV14,CASSHGLAGPITNTGELFF
TRBD2,TRBV27,CASSLRGLVTDTQYF
NA,TRBV9,CASSVSPSPQETQYF
TRBD1,TRBV5-1,CASSLGTGGPNQPQHF
NA,TRBV5-4,CASSLRGEQYF
TRBD1,TRBV19,CASNPGQGYTETQYF
NA,TRBV4-1,CASSQGPSTGELFF
NA,TRBV5-5,CASSASPGNYGYTF
NA,TRBV7-9,CASSGLNSGNTIYF
NA,TRBV2,CAHRGGSKDGYTF
NA,TRBV7-8,CASSLAVTAYGYTF
NA,TRBV9,CASSVEIGQWNTEAFF
TRBD1,TRBV7-2,CASSLDFGQGAAEQFF
TRBD1,TRBV5-6,CASSLGTGRTGELFF
TRBD1,TRBV11-3,CASSSRDRGLNEQYF
NA,TRBV18,CASSTLQGSEQYF
TRBD2,TRBV2,CASSVGLAGVNEQFF
NA,TRBV4-3,CASSQGGRDIQYF
TRBD2,TRBV6-1,CASSEGQAGGRTDTQYF
NA,TRBV27,CASSSTPSANSYEQYF
NA,TRBV18,CASSPLQNQPQHF
TRBD1,TRBV2,CASSIDRDGEAFF
NA,TRBV9,CASSVAASIHEQYF
NA,TRBV7-2,CASSFIPLTRSYNEQFF
NA,TRBV2,CASTVDFPYEQYF
NA,TRBV11-2,CASAITPGRQDEQFF
TRBD1,TRBV7-2,CASSLDRGSGYTF
TRBD2,TRBV5-1,CASSVRLADPNEQFF
TRBD2,TRBV7-8,CASSLSAGGFSYEQYF
TRBD1,TRBV11-2,CASSLGTGGYTF
TRBD1,TRBV15,CATSKQGSSNTGELFF
TRBD1,TRBV5-1,CASSFDRGWSETQYF